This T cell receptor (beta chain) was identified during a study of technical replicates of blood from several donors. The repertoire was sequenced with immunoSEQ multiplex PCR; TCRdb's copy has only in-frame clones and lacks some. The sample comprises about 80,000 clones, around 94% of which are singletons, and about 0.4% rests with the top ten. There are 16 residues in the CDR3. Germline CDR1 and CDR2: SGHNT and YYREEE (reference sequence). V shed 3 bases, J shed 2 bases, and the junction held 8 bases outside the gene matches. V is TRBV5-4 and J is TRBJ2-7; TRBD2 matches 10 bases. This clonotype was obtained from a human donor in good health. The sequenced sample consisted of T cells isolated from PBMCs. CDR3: CASSSKTSGITYEQYF. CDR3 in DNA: TGTGCCAGCAGCTCAAAAACTAGCGGGATAACCTACGAGCAGTACTTC.